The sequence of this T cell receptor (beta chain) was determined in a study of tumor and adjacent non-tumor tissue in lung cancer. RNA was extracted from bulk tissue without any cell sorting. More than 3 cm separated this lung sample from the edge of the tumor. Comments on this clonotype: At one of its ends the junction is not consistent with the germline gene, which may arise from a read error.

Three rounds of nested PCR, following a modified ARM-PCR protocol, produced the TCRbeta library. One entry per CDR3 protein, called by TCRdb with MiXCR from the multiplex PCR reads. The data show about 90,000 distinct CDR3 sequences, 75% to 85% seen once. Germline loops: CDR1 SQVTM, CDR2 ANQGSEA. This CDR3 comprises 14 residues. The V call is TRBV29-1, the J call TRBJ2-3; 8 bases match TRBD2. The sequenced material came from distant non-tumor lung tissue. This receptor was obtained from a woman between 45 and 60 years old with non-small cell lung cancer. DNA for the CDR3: TGCAGCGTCGACACAGCGGGAGTGACGGATACGAAGTATTTT. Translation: CSVDTAGVTDTKYF.